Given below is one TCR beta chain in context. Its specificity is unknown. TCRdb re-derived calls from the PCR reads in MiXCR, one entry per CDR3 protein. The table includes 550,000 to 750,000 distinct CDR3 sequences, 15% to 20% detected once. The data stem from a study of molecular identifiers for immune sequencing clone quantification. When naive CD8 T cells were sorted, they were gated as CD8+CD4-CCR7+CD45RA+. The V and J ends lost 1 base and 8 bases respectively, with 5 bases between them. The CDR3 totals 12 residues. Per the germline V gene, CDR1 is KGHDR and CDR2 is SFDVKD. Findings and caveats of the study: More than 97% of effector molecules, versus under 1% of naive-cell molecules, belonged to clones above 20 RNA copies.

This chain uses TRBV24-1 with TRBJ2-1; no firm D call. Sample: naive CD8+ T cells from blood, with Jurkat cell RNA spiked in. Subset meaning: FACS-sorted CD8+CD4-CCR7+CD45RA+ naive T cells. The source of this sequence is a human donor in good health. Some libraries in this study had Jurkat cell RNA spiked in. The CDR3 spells CATSDLGDEQFF. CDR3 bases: TGTGCCACCAGTGATTTAGGCGATGAGCAGTTCTTC.